This T cell receptor beta chain was recorded in a study of blood T cell repertoires in COVID-19. Study as a whole: In each case, the material was cDNA or gDNA derived from T cells, B-cell-depleted T cells, or PBMCs.

It was during active infection that Seattle patients were enrolled and then longitudinally followed. The CDR3 spans 13 residues. CDR1 and CDR2 (germline): MDHEN, SYDVKM. The J segment lost 7 bases and the V segment lost 6 bases, leaving 8 bases of the junction unmatched. In the original analysis: Estimates of nucleated cell counts were drawn from the amplification of reference gene primers. Repertoires were generated with immunoSEQ multiplex PCR, while TCRdb's copy carries only in-frame clones and drops some. V, J and clone size are those of that table, while D and trimming were read from the DNA. This table holds about 350,000 clones, roughly nine tenths found once.

Sequencing was performed on peripheral blood. The chain has TRBV28 and TRBJ1-2, with TRBD1 matching 7 bases. The source of this sequence is a woman aged 55 to 70 with COVID-19, enrolled during active disease. Here the CDR3 DNA reads TGTGCCAGCAGCGATGACAGGGACGGTGGCTACACCTTC. Its translation is CASSDDRDGGYTF.